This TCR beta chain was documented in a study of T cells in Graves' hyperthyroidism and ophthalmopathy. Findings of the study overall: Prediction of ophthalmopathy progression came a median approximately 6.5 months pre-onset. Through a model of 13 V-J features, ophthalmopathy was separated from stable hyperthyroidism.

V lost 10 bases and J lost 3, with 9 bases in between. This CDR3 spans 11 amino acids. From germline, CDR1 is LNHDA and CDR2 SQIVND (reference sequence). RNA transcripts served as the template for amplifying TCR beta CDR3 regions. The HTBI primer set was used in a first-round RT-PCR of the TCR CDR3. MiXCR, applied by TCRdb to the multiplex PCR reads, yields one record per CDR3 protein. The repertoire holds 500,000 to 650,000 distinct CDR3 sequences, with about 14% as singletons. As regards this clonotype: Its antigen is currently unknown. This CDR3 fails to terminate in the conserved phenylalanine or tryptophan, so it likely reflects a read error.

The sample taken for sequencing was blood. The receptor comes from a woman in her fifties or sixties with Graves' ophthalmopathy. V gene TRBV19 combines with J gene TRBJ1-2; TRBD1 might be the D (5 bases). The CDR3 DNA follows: TGTGCCACCACGGGGGACTATGGCTACACCTCC. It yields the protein CATTGDYGYTS.